The source of this T cell receptor (beta chain) is a study of shared clonotypes between healthy human individuals. Germline loops: CDR1 MDHEN, CDR2 SYDVKM. J gave up 2 bases and V 4 bases, and 10 bases lay outside the gene matches. The CDR3 has 16 residues. The table came from immunoSEQ multiplex PCR; TCRdb's copy has only in-frame clones and leaves some out. The sample consists of 1,100,000 or so clones, roughly 74% of them appearing once. V gene TRBV28 combines with J gene TRBJ1-1; 7 bases are a match to TRBD1. This receptor was identified in a man aged 18 to 35 in good health. Some clones in this sample may be carry-over from other donors' samples. The material sequenced was memory CD4+ T cells from PBMCs. Subset here: CD45RA-negative fraction. This chain's CDR3 is CASSSTSTGKNTEAFF. CDR3 bases: TGTGCCAGCAGTTCAACGTCGACAGGGAAAAACACTGAAGCTTTCTTT.